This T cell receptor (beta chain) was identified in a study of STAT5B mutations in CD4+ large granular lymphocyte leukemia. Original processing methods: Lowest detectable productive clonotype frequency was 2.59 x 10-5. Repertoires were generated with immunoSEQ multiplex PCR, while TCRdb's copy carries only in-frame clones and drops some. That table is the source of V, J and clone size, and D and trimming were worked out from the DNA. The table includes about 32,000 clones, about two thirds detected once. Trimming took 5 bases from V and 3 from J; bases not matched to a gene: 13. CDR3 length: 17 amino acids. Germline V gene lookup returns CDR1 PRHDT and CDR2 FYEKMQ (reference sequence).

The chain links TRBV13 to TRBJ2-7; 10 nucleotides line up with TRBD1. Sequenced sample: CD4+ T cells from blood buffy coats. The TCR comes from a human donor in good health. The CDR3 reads CASSVSSLRTGGYEQYF. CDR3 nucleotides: TGTGCCAGCAGCGTAAGCTCACTCAGGACAGGGGGCTACGAGCAGTACTTC.